The clone carrying this T cell receptor (beta chain) was detected only a few times. What it binds is not known. Germline V gene lookup returns CDR1 MNHNS and CDR2 SASEGT. V lost 6 bases, J lost 0 bases, and 11 bases lay in between. The CDR3 spans 15 residues. The data were obtained in a study of CD8 T cells in ankylosing spondylitis. Findings and caveats of the study: A number of the motif variants had already been described in reactive arthritis synovial fluid and blood. The clones that were linked to disease were reported to be significantly enriched in matched synovial fluid samples from ankylosing spondylitis patients.

Preparation of TCR beta libraries was done by quantitative 5'-RACE with molecular barcodes. TCRdb analysed the 5' RACE reads with MiXCR anew, one entry per CDR3 protein. The sample shows some 290,000 distinct CDR3 sequences, approximately 20% of them seen only once. The rearrangement links TRBV6-1 to TRBJ2-2; D is perhaps TRBD2 (5 bases). Input material: blood, either unsorted or a sorted T cell fraction (not recorded which). The receptor comes from a male donor with ankylosing spondylitis or in good health (not recorded which). The CDR3 here is CASSPAVSNTGELFF. The CDR3, as DNA: TGTGCCAGCAGCCCAGCGGTGTCGAACACCGGGGAGCTGTTTTTT.